Reported below is one TCR beta chain. Here immunoSEQ multiplex PCR was the method, and the copy in TCRdb shows in-frame clones only, minus some. The sample has 130,000 or so clones; approximately 86% are singletons. Trimming took 1 base from V and 2 from J; bases not matched to a gene: 5. The CDR3 is 15 amino acids. CDR1 MNHNS and CDR2 SASEGT come from the germline V gene. This sample stems from a study of blood T cell repertoires in COVID-19. Study-level information: Specimens from acute and convalescent COVID-19 originated in the United States, Italy and Spain.

The chain couples TRBV6-1 to TRBJ2-7; 7 bases are shared with TRBD2. This TCR was sampled from a woman aged 60 to 75 with acute or convalescent COVID-19. Specimen: peripheral blood. CDR3 protein: CASSEGGGVPYEQYF. Here the CDR3 DNA reads TGTGCCAGCAGTGAAGGGGGGGGTGTCCCCTACGAGCAGTACTTC.